This T cell receptor (beta chain) was obtained from a study of PD-L1 blockade in urothelial cancer. Overall study context: Individuals in the cohort had been given 0 to 3 earlier chemotherapy regimens. Analysis of the blood was performed 3 weeks (second dose) and 6 weeks after treatment start.

V was pared by 6 bases and J by 7 bases, with 3 bases of the junction left unmatched. This CDR3 is 13 amino acids long. Looked up from germline, CDR1 is LNHDA and CDR2 is SQIVND (reference sequence). This clone has more than one count but fewer than ten. Its target is not known. Measured with immunoSEQ multiplex PCR; TCRdb has only the in-frame clones, and not every one. The sample holds 70,000 to 75,000 clones, about 89% seen once. Study-level results: Better survival was predicted by below-median pretreatment blood TCR clonality.

Sequencing was performed on PBMCs, taken around atezolizumab (anti-PD-L1) treatment. V and J are TRBV19 and TRBJ1-6, with 7 bases matching TRBD1. This clonotype originated in a man in his 60s with urothelial cancer. The CDR3 spells CASSGTENSPLHF. Written as DNA, the CDR3 is TGTGCCAGTAGCGGGACAGAGAATTCACCCCTCCACTTT.